This T cell receptor beta chain was found in a study of blood T cells in healthy people across ages. Study-wide findings and caveats: The study found TCR beta diversity correlated strongly with naive T cell percentage.

The V gene's germline CDR1 is DFQATT and CDR2 SNEGSKA (reference sequence). The CDR3 has 13 amino acids. This clonotype has a single count. Its antigen is not identified. Next came a second PCR, run for about 6 to 11 cycles, which used a sample-barcoded 5' primer along with a J-beta primer mix. Each single sample gave us at least 2.5 million CDR3-containing paired-end reads. TCRdb passed the 5' RACE reads through MiXCR, listing each CDR3 protein once. Of around 870,000 distinct CDR3 sequences listed, under 30% are singletons. This chain links TRBV20-1 with TRBJ2-4; D possibly uses TRBD1 or TRBD2 (5 bases each). The J call is doubtful: the DNA matches TRBJ2-7 better. Sequences were obtained from blood. The sequence was obtained from a woman older than 75 in good health. The CDR3 DNA reads as TGCAGTGCCGACCGGGACGGTTCCCACGAGCAGTACTTC. Translation gives CSADRDGSHEQYF.